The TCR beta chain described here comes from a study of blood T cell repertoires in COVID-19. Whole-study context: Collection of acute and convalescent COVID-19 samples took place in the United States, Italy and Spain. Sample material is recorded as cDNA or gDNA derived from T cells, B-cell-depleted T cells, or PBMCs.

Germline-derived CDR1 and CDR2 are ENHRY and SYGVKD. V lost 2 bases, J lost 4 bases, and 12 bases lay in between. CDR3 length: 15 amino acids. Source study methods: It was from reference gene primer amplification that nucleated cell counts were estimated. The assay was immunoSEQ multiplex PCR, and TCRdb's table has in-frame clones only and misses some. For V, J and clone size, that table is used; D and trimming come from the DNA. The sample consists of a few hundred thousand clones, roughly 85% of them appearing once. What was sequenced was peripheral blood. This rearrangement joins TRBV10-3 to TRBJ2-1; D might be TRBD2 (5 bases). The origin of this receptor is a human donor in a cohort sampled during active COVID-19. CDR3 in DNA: TGTGCCATCAGTGAGGTCGGTACGGGATACAATGAGCAGTTCTTC. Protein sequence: CAISEVGTGYNEQFF.